This TCR beta chain was observed in a study of blood T cell repertoires in COVID-19. The authors' processing: Amplification from reference gene primers served as the basis for estimated nucleated cell counts. Generated by immunoSEQ multiplex PCR, the TCRdb table keeps only in-frame clones and is missing some. V and J calls and clone size are as listed in that table; D and trimming were resolved from the DNA. This sample yields over 200,000 clones, of which about 90% are seen a single time; 9.5% to 14% belongs to the top ten. This clone was seen a handful of times. The V end was cut by 4 bases, the J end by 11 bases, with 21 bases between. This CDR3 spans 15 amino acids. Germline CDR1 LGHDT, CDR2 YNNKEL (reference sequence). Participants were aged about 18 to 95 years, lived in roughly 23 US areas, and enrolled virtually.

Specimen: PBMCs or T cells enriched from blood (not recorded which). The TCR comes from a man aged 25 to 40 who had recovered from COVID-19. The chain joins TRBV3-1 (or the pseudogene TRBV3-2) to TRBJ1-5; D ambiguous. CDR3 sequence: CASSPTRTPSEAQHF. In DNA, the CDR3 is TGTGCCAGCAGCCCGACCAGGACGCCTTCGGAGGCCCAGCATTTT.